Listed below are T cell receptor beta chains from one sample, sequenced in a study of CD8+ T cells in alopecia areata. Clones were read by immunoSEQ multiplex PCR, and TCRdb kept only the in-frame ones, dropping some. Among 200,000 to 250,000 clones listed, about 53% were seen once. Material: CD4+ T cells sorted from blood, obtained at week 0. These receptors all stem from a human donor with alopecia areata. Both conserved end residues are part of each CDR3. D genes are given only for firm matches. A row's size may be missing; if present it is once, few, many or a size class.

clone size: NA
D gene: TRBD2
J gene: TRBJ2-7
V gene: TRBV7-3
CDR3 protein: CASSPTAGAPYEQYF
CDR3 DNA: TGTGCCAGCAGCCCCACGGCGGGAGCCCCCTACGAGCAGTACTTC

clone size: NA
D gene: NA
J gene: TRBJ2-1
V gene: TRBV6-5
CDR3 protein: CASSWGGGEQFF
CDR3 DNA: TGTGCCAGCAGTTGGGGAGGGGGGGAGCAGTTCTTC

clone size: NA
D gene: NA
J gene: TRBJ1-1
V gene: TRBV7-9
CDR3 protein: CASSPKGTEAFF
CDR3 DNA: TGTGCCAGCAGCCCGAAGGGGACTGAAGCTTTCTTT

clone size: NA
D gene: NA
J gene: TRBJ1-3
V gene: TRBV30
CDR3 protein: CAGRDHSGNTIYF
CDR3 DNA: TGTGCGGGGCGGGATCACTCTGGAAACACCATATATTTT

clone size: NA
D gene: NA
J gene: TRBJ2-5
V gene: TRBV4-1
CDR3 protein: CASSQHLPQETQYF
CDR3 DNA: TGCGCCAGCAGCCAACACCTACCCCAAGAGACCCAGTACTTC

clone size: NA
D gene: NA
J gene: TRBJ2-3
V gene: TRBV20-1
CDR3 protein: CSAGTDTQYF
CDR3 DNA: TGCAGTGCGGGGACGGATACGCAGTATTTT

clone size: NA
D gene: TRBD2
J gene: TRBJ2-3
V gene: TRBV7-2
CDR3 protein: CASSWWEGPTTDTQYF
CDR3 DNA: TGTGCCAGCAGCTGGTGGGAGGGACCTACCACAGATACGCAGTATTTT

clone size: NA
D gene: NA
J gene: TRBJ2-1
V gene: TRBV4-2
CDR3 protein: CASSPEMSGTGYNEQFF
CDR3 DNA: TGTGCCAGCAGCCCAGAGATGAGCGGTACGGGCTACAATGAGCAGTTCTTC

clone size: NA
D gene: NA
J gene: TRBJ1-1
V gene: TRBV29-1
CDR3 protein: CSVEGRVSTEAFF
CDR3 DNA: TGCAGCGTTGAAGGCAGGGTGTCGACTGAAGCTTTCTTT

clone size: few
D gene: NA
J gene: TRBJ2-7
V gene: TRBV6-1
CDR3 protein: CASSLTYPGAEQYF
CDR3 DNA: TGTGCCAGCAGTCTAACTTATCCTGGAGCCGAGCAGTACTTC

clone size: NA
D gene: NA
J gene: TRBJ1-5
V gene: TRBV18
CDR3 protein: CASSPFAENQPQHF
CDR3 DNA: TGTGCCAGCTCACCATTTGCGGAAAATCAGCCCCAGCATTTT

clone size: NA
D gene: NA
J gene: TRBJ1-2
V gene: TRBV19
CDR3 protein: CASSMEGANYGYTF
CDR3 DNA: TGTGCCAGTAGTATGGAGGGGGCTAACTATGGCTACACCTTC

clone size: NA
D gene: NA
J gene: TRBJ2-2
V gene: TRBV9
CDR3 protein: CASSVQGPGELFF
CDR3 DNA: TGTGCCAGCAGCGTACAAGGGCCCGGGGAGCTGTTTTTT

clone size: few
D gene: NA
J gene: TRBJ1-5
V gene: TRBV30
CDR3 protein: CAWSVQEGLPQHF
CDR3 DNA: TGTGCCTGGAGTGTACAGGAGGGTCTGCCCCAGCATTTT

clone size: NA
D gene: NA
J gene: TRBJ2-5
V gene: TRBV29-1
CDR3 protein: CSVDPRVGQETQYF
CDR3 DNA: TGCAGCGTTGATCCCAGGGTGGGTCAGGAGACCCAGTACTTC

clone size: NA
D gene: TRBD2
J gene: TRBJ2-3
V gene: TRBV5-4
CDR3 protein: CASRPLAGGRGDTQYF
CDR3 DNA: TGTGCCAGCAGACCTCTAGCGGGGGGGCGTGGAGATACGCAGTATTTT

clone size: NA
D gene: TRBD2
J gene: TRBJ2-1
V gene: TRBV5-1
CDR3 protein: CASTFRGLGGSNEQFF
CDR3 DNA: TGCGCCAGCACCTTTAGGGGACTAGGGGGGTCGAATGAGCAGTTCTTC

clone size: NA
D gene: NA
J gene: TRBJ2-2
V gene: TRBV29-1
CDR3 protein: CSVDSGLANTGELFF
CDR3 DNA: TGCAGCGTTGATTCAGGGCTCGCGAACACCGGGGAGCTGTTTTTT

clone size: NA
D gene: NA
J gene: TRBJ2-5
V gene: TRBV2
CDR3 protein: CASSAGVRETQYF
CDR3 DNA: TGTGCCAGCAGTGCGGGGGTCAGGGAGACCCAGTACTTC

clone size: once
D gene: TRBD1
J gene: TRBJ1-2
V gene: TRBV18
CDR3 protein: CASSTGTGGVGYTF
CDR3 DNA: TGTGCCAGCTCGACGGGGACAGGGGGTGTAGGCTACACCTTC

clone size: NA
D gene: TRBD1
J gene: TRBJ2-7
V gene: TRBV6-6
CDR3 protein: CASSEDRGYEQYF
CDR3 DNA: TGTGCCAGCAGTGAGGACAGGGGTTACGAGCAGTACTTC

clone size: NA
D gene: NA
J gene: TRBJ2-6
V gene: TRBV18
CDR3 protein: CASSPVIRSGANVLTF
CDR3 DNA: TGTGCCAGCTCACCCGTGATTCGATCTGGGGCCAACGTCCTGACTTTC

clone size: NA
D gene: NA
J gene: TRBJ1-3
V gene: TRBV9
CDR3 protein: CASSNDWEAGNTIYF
CDR3 DNA: TGTGCCAGCAGCAACGATTGGGAAGCTGGAAACACCATATATTTT

clone size: NA
D gene: NA
J gene: TRBJ1-5
V gene: TRBV6-1
CDR3 protein: CASSAVNSNQPQHF
CDR3 DNA: TGTGCCAGCAGTGCCGTCAATAGCAATCAGCCCCAGCATTTT

clone size: NA
D gene: TRBD1
J gene: TRBJ1-1
V gene: TRBV29-1
CDR3 protein: CSVAQGATTTEAFF
CDR3 DNA: TGCAGCGTTGCCCAGGGGGCTACAACTACTGAAGCTTTCTTT

clone size: NA
D gene: TRBD1
J gene: TRBJ1-2
V gene: TRBV5-4
CDR3 protein: CASSVTGGAYGYTF
CDR3 DNA: TGTGCCAGCAGCGTGACAGGGGGCGCTTATGGCTACACCTTC

clone size: NA
D gene: TRBD1
J gene: TRBJ2-3
V gene: TRBV27
CDR3 protein: CASSRRDRAGTDTQYF
CDR3 DNA: TGTGCCAGCAGTCGCCGGGACAGGGCAGGTACAGATACGCAGTATTTT

clone size: few
D gene: TRBD2
J gene: TRBJ2-1
V gene: TRBV13
CDR3 protein: CASSLGELAGSSEQFF
CDR3 DNA: TGTGCCAGCAGCTTGGGAGAACTAGCGGGGTCTAGTGAGCAGTTCTTC

clone size: NA
D gene: NA
J gene: TRBJ1-1
V gene: TRBV29-1
CDR3 protein: CSVSGLLNTEAFF
CDR3 DNA: TGCAGCGTATCGGGACTTCTGAACACTGAAGCTTTCTTT

clone size: NA
D gene: TRBD1
J gene: TRBJ1-3
V gene: TRBV30
CDR3 protein: CAWIRDRGRVGGNTIYF
CDR3 DNA: TGTGCCTGGATCCGGGACAGGGGGCGCGTGGGTGGAAACACCATATATTTT

clone size: NA
D gene: NA
J gene: TRBJ2-3
V gene: TRBV25-1
CDR3 protein: CASSEYRGLTDTQYF
CDR3 DNA: TGTGCCAGCAGTGAATATAGGGGCCTCACAGATACGCAGTATTTT

clone size: few
D gene: NA
J gene: TRBJ1-5
V gene: TRBV6-6
CDR3 protein: CASSYLLDRASPQHF
CDR3 DNA: TGTGCCAGCAGTTACCTCCTGGACCGAGCGTCGCCCCAGCATTTT

clone size: NA
D gene: NA
J gene: TRBJ1-4
V gene: TRBV7-2
CDR3 protein: CASSYGGLREKLFF
CDR3 DNA: TGTGCCAGCAGCTACGGGGGGCTGAGAGAAAAACTGTTTTTT

clone size: NA
D gene: NA
J gene: TRBJ1-2
V gene: TRBV30
CDR3 protein: CASGANYGYTF
CDR3 DNA: TGTGCCTCGGGCGCTAACTATGGCTACACCTTC

clone size: few
D gene: NA
J gene: TRBJ2-7
V gene: TRBV15
CDR3 protein: CATSSRDTEQYF
CDR3 DNA: TGTGCCACCAGCAGCCGGGACACCGAGCAGTACTTC

clone size: NA
D gene: NA
J gene: TRBJ2-7
V gene: TRBV5-4
CDR3 protein: CASSVRGGTAIYEQYF
CDR3 DNA: TGTGCCAGCAGCGTAAGGGGAGGGACAGCGATATACGAGCAGTACTTC

clone size: NA
D gene: NA
J gene: TRBJ2-7
V gene: TRBV28
CDR3 protein: CASSLPGVFSYEQYF
CDR3 DNA: TGTGCCAGCAGTTTACCAGGAGTATTCTCCTACGAGCAGTACTTC

clone size: NA
D gene: TRBD1
J gene: TRBJ2-7
V gene: TRBV18
CDR3 protein: CASSPPPSTGTYEQYF
CDR3 DNA: TGTGCCAGCTCACCACCGCCCTCGACAGGGACCTACGAGCAGTACTTC

clone size: NA
D gene: NA
J gene: TRBJ2-1
V gene: TRBV19
CDR3 protein: CASTLGQYNEQFF
CDR3 DNA: TGTGCCAGTACCCTAGGACAGTACAATGAGCAGTTCTTC

clone size: NA
D gene: NA
J gene: TRBJ1-2
V gene: TRBV10-3
CDR3 protein: CAISTSGDRVRYTF
CDR3 DNA: TGTGCCATCAGCACATCAGGGGACCGGGTACGGTACACCTTC

clone size: few
D gene: TRBD2
J gene: TRBJ2-2
V gene: TRBV29-1
CDR3 protein: CSVGKLAGARGTGELFF
CDR3 DNA: TGCAGCGTTGGGAAACTAGCGGGGGCCCGTGGAACCGGGGAGCTGTTTTTT

clone size: once
D gene: TRBD1
J gene: TRBJ1-2
V gene: TRBV5-1
CDR3 protein: CASSTGQGGYGYTF
CDR3 DNA: TGCGCCAGCAGCACGGGACAGGGCGGCTATGGCTACACCTTC

clone size: NA
D gene: NA
J gene: TRBJ1-2
V gene: TRBV30
CDR3 protein: CAWSSYRGGYTF
CDR3 DNA: TGTGCCTGGAGTTCGTACAGAGGAGGCTACACCTTC

clone size: NA
D gene: NA
J gene: TRBJ2-7
V gene: TRBV10-2
CDR3 protein: CAISSGDEQYF
CDR3 DNA: TGCGCCATCTCAAGCGGCGACGAGCAGTACTTC

clone size: NA
D gene: TRBD1
J gene: TRBJ1-5
V gene: TRBV30
CDR3 protein: CAWSGSGGLSNQPQHF
CDR3 DNA: TGTGCCTGGAGTGGATCAGGGGGCTTGAGCAATCAGCCCCAGCATTTT

clone size: NA
D gene: TRBD2
J gene: TRBJ2-1
V gene: TRBV15
CDR3 protein: CATSRARLAGDNEQFF
CDR3 DNA: TGTGCCACCAGCAGAGCTCGACTAGCGGGAGACAATGAGCAGTTCTTC

clone size: NA
D gene: TRBD1
J gene: TRBJ1-1
V gene: TRBV7-8
CDR3 protein: CASSLATGNAEAFF
CDR3 DNA: TGTGCCAGCAGCTTAGCGACAGGGAACGCTGAAGCTTTCTTT

clone size: few
D gene: NA
J gene: TRBJ2-7
V gene: TRBV30
CDR3 protein: CAWSVGLTGYEQYF
CDR3 DNA: TGTGCCTGGAGTGTTGGGCTTACAGGCTACGAGCAGTACTTC

clone size: NA
D gene: NA
J gene: TRBJ1-6
V gene: TRBV2
CDR3 protein: CASGGPSPLHF
CDR3 DNA: TGTGCCAGCGGCGGACCTTCACCCCTCCACTTT

clone size: once
D gene: NA
J gene: TRBJ2-5
V gene: TRBV4-1
CDR3 protein: CASSQAYVETQYF
CDR3 DNA: TGCGCCAGCAGCCAAGCTTACGTGGAGACCCAGTACTTC

clone size: NA
D gene: TRBD2
J gene: TRBJ2-3
V gene: TRBV5-1
CDR3 protein: CASSLAGGRVADTQYF
CDR3 DNA: TGCGCCAGCAGCCTGGCAGGCGGGAGGGTAGCAGATACGCAGTATTTT

clone size: NA
D gene: TRBD1
J gene: TRBJ1-1
V gene: TRBV11-2
CDR3 protein: CASSARQGGTEAFF
CDR3 DNA: TGTGCCAGCAGCGCCCGACAGGGGGGAACTGAAGCTTTCTTT

clone size: NA
D gene: TRBD1
J gene: TRBJ2-7
V gene: TRBV5-1
CDR3 protein: CASSQLGTVSYEQYF
CDR3 DNA: TGCGCCAGCAGCCAACTAGGGACAGTATCCTACGAGCAGTACTTC

clone size: NA
D gene: TRBD1
J gene: TRBJ1-5
V gene: TRBV30
CDR3 protein: CAWSRQGGQPQHF
CDR3 DNA: TGTGCCTGGAGTCGACAGGGTGGGCAGCCCCAGCATTTT

clone size: NA
D gene: NA
J gene: TRBJ1-2
V gene: TRBV6-5
CDR3 protein: CASSPNIGYGYTF
CDR3 DNA: TGTGCCAGCAGCCCAAACATTGGGTATGGCTACACCTTC